This entry features one TCR beta chain sequence. Its antigen is currently unknown. Produced via immunoSEQ multiplex PCR; TCRdb's table is partial and in-frame only. Of 150,000 to 170,000 clones listed, approximately 90% are singletons. This CDR3 region has 14 residues. V lost 5 bases and J 0 bases, leaving 10 bases between the germline ends. CDR1 SGHTA and CDR2 FQGNSA come from the germline V gene. The sample originates from a study of T cell responses to AZD1222 COVID-19 vaccine. Findings of the study overall: Repertoire sampling occurred only after the peak T cell response. Spike-spanning, vaccine-associated CD4 TCRs were dominant at 160-218 and 743-854.

The sequence came from an adult in good health. The chain joins TRBV7-2 to TRBJ1-2, with D possibly TRBD1 on 5 matching bases. The sample here was peripheral blood, taken on day 0 of AZD1222 vaccination. The CDR3 loop is CASSRGGANYGYTF. CDR3 DNA: TGTGCCAGCAGCCGGGGGGGAGCTAACTATGGCTACACCTTC.